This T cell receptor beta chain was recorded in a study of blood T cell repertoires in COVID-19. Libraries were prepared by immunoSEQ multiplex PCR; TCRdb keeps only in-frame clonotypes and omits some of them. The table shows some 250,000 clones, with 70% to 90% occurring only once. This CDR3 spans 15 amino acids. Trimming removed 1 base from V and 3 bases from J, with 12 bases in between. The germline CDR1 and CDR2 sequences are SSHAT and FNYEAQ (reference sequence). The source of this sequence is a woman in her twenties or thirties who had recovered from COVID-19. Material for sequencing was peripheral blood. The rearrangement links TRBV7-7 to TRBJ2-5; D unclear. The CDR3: CASSLGSTGKETQYF. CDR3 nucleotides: TGTGCCAGCAGCTTAGGCTCCACCGGTAAAGAGACCCAGTACTTC.